This is a list of T cell receptor beta chains from one sample in a study of cytomegalovirus exposure and HLA in healthy donors. The table came from immunoSEQ multiplex PCR; TCRdb's copy has only in-frame clones and leaves some out. The data show about 130,000 clones, about 71% seen once. Sample: PBMCs. These receptors were collected from a woman aged 60-70 years in good health and CMV-seropositive. Both conserved end residues are part of each CDR3. D genes are given only for firm matches. Rows may omit the clone size; those that give it use once, few, many or a size class.

d_gene | abundance | j_gene | v_gene | CDR3nt | CDR3aa
TRBD1 | once | TRBJ2-7 | TRBV7-6 | TGTGCCAGCAGCCTGGGACAGGGTAAATACGAGCAGTACTTC | CASSLGQGKYEQYF
TRBD2 | - | TRBJ2-7 | TRBV27 | TGTGCCAGCAGTTCACCACTAGCGAGGGACGAGCAGTACTTC | CASSSPLARDEQYF
- | once | TRBJ1-1 | TRBV19 | TGTGCCAGTAGTAAGGACAGAGACACTGAAGCTTTCTTT | CASSKDRDTEAFF
- | - | TRBJ2-3 | TRBV9 | TGTGCCAGCAGCGCCCCTGACAGGTACACAGATACGCAGTATTTT | CASSAPDRYTDTQYF
- | - | TRBJ1-6 | TRBV4-1 | TGCGCCAGCAGCCAAGACGCGGTTGTCTATTCACCCCTCCACTTT | CASSQDAVVYSPLHF
TRBD1 | - | TRBJ1-2 | TRBV9 | TGTGCCAGCAGCGTAGACCGTACAGGGGCTAACTATGGCTACACCTTC | CASSVDRTGANYGYTF
- | - | TRBJ1-5 | TRBV6-1 | TGTGCCAGCACTCGGGGCAATCAGCCCCAGCATTTT | CASTRGNQPQHF
- | - | TRBJ1-1 | TRBV6-1 | TGTGCCAGCAGTGAAGCACACAGGGATGCTAGGAACACTGAAGCTTTCTTT | CASSEAHRDARNTEAFF
- | - | TRBJ1-1 | TRBV10-2 | TGCGCCAGCAGTGTAACAGAGAACACTGAAGCTTTCTTT | CASSVTENTEAFF
TRBD2 | - | TRBJ2-7 | TRBV6-1 | TGTGCCAGCAGTGAAGCCCCGGGGGGGCGTTACGAGCAGTACTTC | CASSEAPGGRYEQYF
TRBD1 | - | TRBJ1-2 | TRBV18 | TGTGCCAGCTCACCTCTAGGGGGCGCCGGGCTTGTAGATGGCTACACCTTC | CASSPLGGAGLVDGYTF
- | - | TRBJ2-2 | TRBV5-1 | TGCGCCAGCAGCGTACAAATCCGGGAAAACACCGGGGAGCTGTTTTTT | CASSVQIRENTGELFF
TRBD2 | once | TRBJ2-1 | TRBV7-2 | TGTGCCAGCAGCTTAGGGTTTGCGGGGGGGCTAGATGAGCAGTTCTTC | CASSLGFAGGLDEQFF
TRBD1 | - | TRBJ1-6 | TRBV28 | TGTGCCAGCAGTTTATTCGACAGGGGGCCGGGCTATAATTCACCCCTCCACTTT | CASSLFDRGPGYNSPLHF
- | - | TRBJ1-4 | TRBV6-1 | TGTGCCAGCAGCACGGGGTTGTTAAATGAAAAACTGTTTTTT | CASSTGLLNEKLFF
- | once | TRBJ1-1 | TRBV6-5 | TGTGCCAGCAGACTCTTTCAGGGTGTTGCTGAAGCTTTCTTT | CASRLFQGVAEAFF
- | - | TRBJ2-7 | TRBV6-6 | TGTGCCAGCAGTTCCAGATACGAGCAGTACTTC | CASSSRYEQYF
- | - | TRBJ2-1 | TRBV5-8 | TGTGCCAGCAGCTCACGGGGGGCCGGAAGGAATGAGCAGTTCTTC | CASSSRGAGRNEQFF
TRBD1 | once | TRBJ1-2 | TRBV7-3 | TGTGCCAGCAGCTTAGATAGGGGGCGAGGCTACACCTTC | CASSLDRGRGYTF
- | - | TRBJ2-3 | TRBV9 | TGTGCCAGCAGCGCCTCAGGAACTAGCACAGATACGCAGTATTTT | CASSASGTSTDTQYF
- | - | TRBJ2-3 | TRBV6-5 | TGTGCCAGCAGTTACCGCGCTTCTGGCACAGATACGCAGTATTTT | CASSYRASGTDTQYF
TRBD2 | - | TRBJ2-3 | TRBV6-5 | TGTGCCAGCAGTACTAGCGGGGTGGGGGGAGATACGCAGTATTTT | CASSTSGVGGDTQYF